This T cell receptor (beta chain) was identified in a study of T cell responses to AZD1222 COVID-19 vaccine. Study outcomes and limitations: White British donors predominated, females outnumbered males, and clonal diversity was possibly underestimated. Sampling that yielded the repertoires occurred only after the peak T cell response. Among those given AZD1222, only six were seropositive at baseline.

With respect to this clone: The antigen is undetermined.

CDR1 is SGHTS and CDR2 is YDEGEE in the germline V gene. The ends lost 2 bases at V and 1 base at J; junction bases unmatched: 5. The CDR3 loop spans 15 amino acids. Measured with immunoSEQ multiplex PCR; TCRdb has only the in-frame clones, and not every one. The sample holds 140,000 to 150,000 clones; around 90% are singletons and the top ten take around 7.6%. The J gene is TRBJ2-7, the V gene TRBV5-8; 8 nucleotides agree with TRBD1. This receptor was identified in an adult who received the MenACWY meningococcal vaccine as a control. Sample: peripheral blood, taken 28 days after the second dose of the MenACWY control vaccine. CDR3 DNA: TGTGCCAGCAGCTTCGGACAGGGAACTTCCTACGAGCAGTACTTC. Amino acids: CASSFGQGTSYEQYF.